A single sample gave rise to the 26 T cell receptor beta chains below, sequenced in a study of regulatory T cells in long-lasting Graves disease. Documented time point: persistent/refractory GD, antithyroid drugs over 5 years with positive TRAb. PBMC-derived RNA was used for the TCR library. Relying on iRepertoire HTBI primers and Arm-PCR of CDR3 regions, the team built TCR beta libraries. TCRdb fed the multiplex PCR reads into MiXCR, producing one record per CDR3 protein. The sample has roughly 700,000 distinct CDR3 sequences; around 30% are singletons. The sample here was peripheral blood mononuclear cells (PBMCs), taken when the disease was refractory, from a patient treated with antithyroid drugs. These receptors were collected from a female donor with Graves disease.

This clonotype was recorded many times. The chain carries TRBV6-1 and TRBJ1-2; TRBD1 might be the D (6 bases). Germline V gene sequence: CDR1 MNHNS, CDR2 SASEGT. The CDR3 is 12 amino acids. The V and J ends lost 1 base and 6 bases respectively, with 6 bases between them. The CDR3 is CASSEGGHGYTF. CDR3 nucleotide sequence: TGTGCCAGCAGTGAAGGGGGGCATGGCTACACCTTC.

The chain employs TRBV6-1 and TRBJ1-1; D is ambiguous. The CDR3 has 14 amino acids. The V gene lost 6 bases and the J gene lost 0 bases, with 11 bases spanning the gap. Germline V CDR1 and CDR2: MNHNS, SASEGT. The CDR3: CASSVRALNTEAFF. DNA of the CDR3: TGTGCCAGCAGCGTAAGAGCGTTGAACACTGAAGCTTTCTTT.

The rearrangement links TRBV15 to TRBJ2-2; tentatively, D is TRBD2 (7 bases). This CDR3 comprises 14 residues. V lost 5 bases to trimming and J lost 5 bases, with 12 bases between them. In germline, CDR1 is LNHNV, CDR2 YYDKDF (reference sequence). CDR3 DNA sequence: TGTGCCACCAGCGGCGGGGGCGCAACCGGGGAGCTGTTTTTT. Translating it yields CATSGGGATGELFF.

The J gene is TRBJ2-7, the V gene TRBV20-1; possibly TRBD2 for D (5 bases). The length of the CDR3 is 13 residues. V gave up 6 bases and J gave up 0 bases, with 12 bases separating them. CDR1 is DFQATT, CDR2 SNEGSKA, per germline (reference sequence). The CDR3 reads CSASGPSSYEQYF. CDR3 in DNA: TGCAGTGCCAGCGGCCCTTCCTCCTACGAGCAGTACTTC.

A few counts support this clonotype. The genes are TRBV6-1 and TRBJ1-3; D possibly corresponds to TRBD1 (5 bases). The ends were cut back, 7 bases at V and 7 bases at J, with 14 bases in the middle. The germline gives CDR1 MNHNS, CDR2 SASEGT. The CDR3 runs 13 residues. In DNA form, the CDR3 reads TGTGCCAGCATCGAGGCAGGGAGGAACACCATATATTTT. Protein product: CASIEAGRNTIYF.

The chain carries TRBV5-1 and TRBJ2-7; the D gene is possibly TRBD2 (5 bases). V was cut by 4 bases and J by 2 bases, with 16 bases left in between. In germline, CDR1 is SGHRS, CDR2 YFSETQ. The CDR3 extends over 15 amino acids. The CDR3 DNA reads TGCGCCAGCAGCCCTGTAAGCGGAACCACCTACGAGCAGTACTTC. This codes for CASSPVSGTTYEQYF.

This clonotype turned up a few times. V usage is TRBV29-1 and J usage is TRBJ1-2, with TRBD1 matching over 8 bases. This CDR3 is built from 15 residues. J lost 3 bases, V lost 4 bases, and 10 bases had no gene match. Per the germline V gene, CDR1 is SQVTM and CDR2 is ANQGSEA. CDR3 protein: CSVAQGTGRYYGYTF. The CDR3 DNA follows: TGCAGCGTTGCCCAAGGGACAGGAAGATACTATGGCTACACCTTC.

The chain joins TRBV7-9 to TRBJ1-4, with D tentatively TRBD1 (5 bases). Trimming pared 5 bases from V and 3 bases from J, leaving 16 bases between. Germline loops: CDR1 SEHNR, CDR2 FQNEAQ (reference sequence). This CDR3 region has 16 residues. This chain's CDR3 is CASSPRRLGANEKLFF. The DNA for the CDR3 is TGTGCCAGCAGCCCCAGACGGCTAGGGGCTAATGAAAAACTGTTTTTT. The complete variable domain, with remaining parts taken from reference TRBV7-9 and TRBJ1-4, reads DTGVSQNPRHKITKRGQNVTFRCDPISEHNRLYWYRQTLGQGPEFLTYFQNEAQLEKSRLLSDRFSAERPKGSFSTLEIQRTEQGDSAMYLCASSPRRLGANEKLFFGSGTQLSVL.

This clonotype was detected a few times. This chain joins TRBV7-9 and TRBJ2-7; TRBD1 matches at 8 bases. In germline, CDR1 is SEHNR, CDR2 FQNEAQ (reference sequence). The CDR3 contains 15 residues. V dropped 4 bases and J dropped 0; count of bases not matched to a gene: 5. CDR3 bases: TGTGCCAGCAGCTCCACGGACAGGGCCTCCTACGAGCAGTACTTC. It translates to CASSSTDRASYEQYF.

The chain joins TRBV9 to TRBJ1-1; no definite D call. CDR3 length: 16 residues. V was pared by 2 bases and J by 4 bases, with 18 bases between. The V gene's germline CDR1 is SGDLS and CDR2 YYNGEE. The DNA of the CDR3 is TGTGCCAGCAGCGTGGACGCGAAAGTATCGGGCACTGAAGCTTTCTTT. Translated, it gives CASSVDAKVSGTEAFF. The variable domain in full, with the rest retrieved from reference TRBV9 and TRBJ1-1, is DSGVTQTPKHLITATGQRVTLRCSPRSGDLSVYWYQQSLDQGLQFLIQYYNGEERAKGNILERFSAQQFPDLHSELNLSSLELGDSALYFCASSVDAKVSGTEAFFGQGTRLTVV.

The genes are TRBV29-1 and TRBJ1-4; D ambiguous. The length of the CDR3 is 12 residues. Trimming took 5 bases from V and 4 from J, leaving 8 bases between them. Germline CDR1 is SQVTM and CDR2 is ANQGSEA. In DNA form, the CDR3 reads TGCAGCGTTCAATTCCATAATGAAAAACTGTTTTTT. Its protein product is CSVQFHNEKLFF.

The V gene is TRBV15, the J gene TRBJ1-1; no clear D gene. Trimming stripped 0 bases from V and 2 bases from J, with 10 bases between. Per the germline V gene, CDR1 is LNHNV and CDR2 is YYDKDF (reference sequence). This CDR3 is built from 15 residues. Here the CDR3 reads CATSRDSFPNTEAFF. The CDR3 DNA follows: TGTGCCACCAGCAGAGACAGTTTTCCTAACACTGAAGCTTTCTTT.

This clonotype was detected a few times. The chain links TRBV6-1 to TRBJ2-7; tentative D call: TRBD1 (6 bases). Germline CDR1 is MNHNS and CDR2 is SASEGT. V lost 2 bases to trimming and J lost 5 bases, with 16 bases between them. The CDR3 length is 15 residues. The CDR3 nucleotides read TGTGCCAGCAGTGAATCCCACAGGGATACGGACGAGCAGTACTTC. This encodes CASSESHRDTDEQYF.

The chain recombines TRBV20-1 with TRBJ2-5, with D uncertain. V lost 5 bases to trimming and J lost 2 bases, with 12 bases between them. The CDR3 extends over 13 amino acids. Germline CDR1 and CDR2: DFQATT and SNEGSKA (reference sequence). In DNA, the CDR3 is TGCAGTGCTGGCGGTCCCCAACAAGAGACCCAGTACTTC. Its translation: CSAGGPQQETQYF.

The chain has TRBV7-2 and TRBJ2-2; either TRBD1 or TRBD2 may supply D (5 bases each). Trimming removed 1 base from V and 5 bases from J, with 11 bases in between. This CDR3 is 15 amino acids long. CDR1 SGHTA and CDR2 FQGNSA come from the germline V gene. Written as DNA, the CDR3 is TGTGCCAGCAGCTTAGAAATGGGACGGACCGGGGAGCTGTTTTTT. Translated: CASSLEMGRTGELFF.

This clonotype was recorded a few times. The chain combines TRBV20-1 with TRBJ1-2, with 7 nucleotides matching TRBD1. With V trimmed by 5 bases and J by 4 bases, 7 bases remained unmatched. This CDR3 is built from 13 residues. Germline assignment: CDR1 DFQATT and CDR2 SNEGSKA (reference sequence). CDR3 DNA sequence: TGCAGTGCTTACTACAGGGGTGGCTATGGCTACACCTTC. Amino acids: CSAYYRGGYGYTF.

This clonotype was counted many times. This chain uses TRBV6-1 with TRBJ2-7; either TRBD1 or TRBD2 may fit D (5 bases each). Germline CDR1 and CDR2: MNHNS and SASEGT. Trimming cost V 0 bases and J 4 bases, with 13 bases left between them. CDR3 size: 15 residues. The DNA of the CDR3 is TGTGCCAGCAGTGAAGCCCACACCGGGACGTACGAGCAGTACTTC. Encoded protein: CASSEAHTGTYEQYF.

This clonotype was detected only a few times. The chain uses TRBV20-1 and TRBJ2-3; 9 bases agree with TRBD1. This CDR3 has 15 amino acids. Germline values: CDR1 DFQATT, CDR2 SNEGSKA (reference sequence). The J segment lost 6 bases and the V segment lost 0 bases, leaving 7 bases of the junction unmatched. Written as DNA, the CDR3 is TGCAGTGCTAGAGATCCGAGGACAGGGGCCGATACGCAGTATTTT. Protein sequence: CSARDPRTGADTQYF.

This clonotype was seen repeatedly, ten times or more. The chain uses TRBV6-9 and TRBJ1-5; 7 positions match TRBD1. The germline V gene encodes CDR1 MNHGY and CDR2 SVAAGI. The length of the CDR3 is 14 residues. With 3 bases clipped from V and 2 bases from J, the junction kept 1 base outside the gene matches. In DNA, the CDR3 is TGTGCCAGCAGTTACGACAGGGGCAATCAGCCCCAGCATTTT. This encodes CASSYDRGNQPQHF.

The CDR3 sequence is CASTLRSYNSPLHF. CDR3 nucleotide sequence: TGTGCCAGCACCCTACGGAGCTATAATTCACCCCTCCACTTT. The chain recombines TRBV5-6 with TRBJ1-6; D remains ambiguous. Trimming cost V 6 bases and J 3 bases, with 10 bases left between them. Germline assignment: CDR1 SGHDT and CDR2 YYEEEE. The CDR3 covers 14 residues.

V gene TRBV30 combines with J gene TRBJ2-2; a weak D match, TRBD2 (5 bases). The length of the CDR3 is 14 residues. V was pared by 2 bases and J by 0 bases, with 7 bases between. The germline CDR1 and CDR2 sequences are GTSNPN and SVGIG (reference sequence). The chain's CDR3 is CAWSRAANTGELFF. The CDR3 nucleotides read TGTGCCTGGAGTCGAGCGGCGAACACCGGGGAGCTGTTTTTT.

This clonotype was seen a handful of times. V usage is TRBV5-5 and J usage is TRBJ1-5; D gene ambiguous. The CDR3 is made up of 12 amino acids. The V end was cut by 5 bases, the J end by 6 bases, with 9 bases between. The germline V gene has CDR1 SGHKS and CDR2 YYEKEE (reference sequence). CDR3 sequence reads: CASSRQSQPQHF. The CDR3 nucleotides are TGTGCCAGCAGTCGACAAAGTCAGCCCCAGCATTTT.

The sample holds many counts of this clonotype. This chain's CDR3 is CASSETGALGYEQYF. The DNA of the CDR3 is TGTGCCAGCAGCGAAACAGGGGCCCTCGGGTACGAGCAGTACTTC. The chain recombines TRBV12-3 or TRBV12-4 with TRBJ2-7; the match to TRBD1 covers 7 bases. The CDR3 consists of 15 residues. Losses at the gene ends were 6 bases for V and 4 bases for J; bases not matched to a gene: 12.

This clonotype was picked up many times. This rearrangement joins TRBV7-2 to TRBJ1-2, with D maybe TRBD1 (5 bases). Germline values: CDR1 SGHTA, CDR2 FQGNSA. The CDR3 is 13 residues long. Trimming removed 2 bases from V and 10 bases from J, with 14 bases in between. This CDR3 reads CASSLQGSSDYTF. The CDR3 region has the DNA TGTGCCAGCAGCTTACAGGGATCCAGTGACTACACCTTC.

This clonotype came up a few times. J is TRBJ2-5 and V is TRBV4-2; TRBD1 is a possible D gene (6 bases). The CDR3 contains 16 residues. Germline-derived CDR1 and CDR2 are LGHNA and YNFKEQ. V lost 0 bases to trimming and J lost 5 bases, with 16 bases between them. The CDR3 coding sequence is TGTGCCAGCAGCCAAGATCGCGGTGGGGGCTGGGAGACCCAGTACTTC. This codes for CASSQDRGGGWETQYF.

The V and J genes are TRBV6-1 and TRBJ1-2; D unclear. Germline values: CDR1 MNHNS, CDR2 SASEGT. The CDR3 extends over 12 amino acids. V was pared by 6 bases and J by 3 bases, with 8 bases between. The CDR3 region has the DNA TGTGCCAGCAGCGAAAGGGACTATGGCTACACCTTC. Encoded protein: CASSERDYGYTF.